This TCR beta chain is drawn from a study of blood T cell repertoires in COVID-19. Across the study: Donors in the United States, Italy and Spain gave samples during acute or convalescent COVID-19. The cDNA or gDNA used as material had been derived from T cells, B-cell-depleted T cells, or PBMCs.

The CDR3 is made up of 14 amino acids. CDR1 WNHNN and CDR2 SYGVQD come from the germline V gene (reference sequence). Clones were read by immunoSEQ multiplex PCR, and TCRdb kept only the in-frame ones, dropping some. The repertoire includes about 150,000 clones, about 83% of them detected once, and 15% to 20% sits in the top ten. What was sequenced was peripheral blood. The chain employs TRBV10-1 and TRBJ1-1, with unresolved D. The TCR was taken from a man aged 50 to 59 with acute or convalescent COVID-19. In nucleotides, the CDR3 is TGCGCTCCAGCAGGAAGAGGGCGGAGCACTGAAGCTTTCTTT. Its protein product is CAPAGRGRSTEAFF.